The 3 T cell receptor beta chains in this list originate from one sample, sequenced in a study of CXCR3-negative and CXCR3-positive naive CD8 T cells. Findings and caveats of the study: TRB CDR3 hydrophobicity was greater in CXCR3-positive naive cells than in CXCR3-negative naive cells.

The TRB cDNA libraries were prepared by 5' RACE with UMI labels. No DNA is given; TCRdb re-called the 5' RACE reads and lists each CDR3 protein once. The sample's table shows tens of thousands of distinct CDR3 sequences. No antigen has been identified for these receptors. The sample comprised naive CXCR3+ CD8+ T cells from blood. Subset given: CD45RO-CCR7+CD27+CD95- naive CD8+ T cells expressing CXCR3 (TNR3+). Receptors originate from a human donor in good health. Some clones in this sample may be carry-over from other donors' samples.

V and J are TRBV4-1 and TRBJ2-2. CDR1 is MGHRA, CDR2 YSYEKL, per germline. The CDR3 covers 13 residues. CDR3 in amino acids: CASSQDPGGELFF.

The V gene is TRBV4-2, the J gene TRBJ1-1; TCRdb lists TRBD1, though no DNA is available to test this call. This CDR3 is built from 15 residues. Germline-derived CDR1 and CDR2 are LGHNA and YNFKEQ. Here the CDR3 reads CASSQDGGWGTEAFF.

The V call is TRBV27, the J call TRBJ1-1; TCRdb proposes TRBD1, but this gene call is untestable without DNA. This CDR3 has 12 residues. Germline CDR1 reads MNHEY; CDR2 reads SMNVEV (reference sequence). CDR3 sequence: CASSPGGAEAFF.